This TCR beta chain is from a study of blood T cell repertoires in COVID-19. About the study: Acute and convalescent COVID-19 specimens originated in the United States, Italy and Spain. PBMCs, B-cell-depleted T cells, or T cells provided the cDNA or gDNA that made up the material.

One Seattle source followed patients from active infection through their disease course. Original handling: Amplifying reference gene primers gave estimates of nucleated cell counts. The protocol was immunoSEQ multiplex PCR, while the TCRdb copy is restricted to in-frame clones and leaves out a portion. V and J calls and clone size are copied from that table; D and trimming were computed from the DNA. Here the sample spans around 300,000 clones, around nine tenths being singletons. This clone was seen a single time. The CDR3 totals 16 residues. Per the germline V gene, CDR1 is SNHLY and CDR2 is FYNNEI. J lost 8 bases, V lost 4 bases, and 8 bases had no gene match.

The origin of this receptor is a woman in her 70s with COVID-19, enrolled during active disease. The specimen was peripheral blood. This chain joins TRBV2 and TRBJ2-4, with 13 bases identical to TRBD2. CDR3 sequence: CASSAGTSGKGYIQYF. CDR3 nucleotides: TGTGCCAGCAGTGCGGGGACTAGCGGGAAGGGATACATTCAGTACTTC.